The clone carrying this T cell receptor (beta chain) has a count of ten or more. Its antigen remains unknown. Germline CDR1 reads SGHTA; CDR2 reads FQGNSA. This CDR3 contains 14 residues. Trimming took 6 bases from V and 5 from J, leaving 14 bases between them. The data originate from a study of T cell repertoires in cytomegalovirus infection. From the reads, TCRdb called clonotypes with MiXCR, one entry per CDR3 protein. The data contain 400,000 to 550,000 distinct CDR3 sequences, about 11% of them singletons. Study conclusions and caveats: Cumulated frequencies of public TCR beta families served to identify carriers of CMV plus the relevant HLA.

The TCR comes from a human donor in good health (CMV status not recorded). Some clones in this sample may be carry-over from other donors' samples. This sequence joins TRBV7-2 and TRBJ1-5; D ambiguous. Sequencing was performed on PBMCs. For the CDR3, the DNA is TGTGCCAGCAGGCCCGGGCCTACTCATCAGCCCCAGCATTTT. Amino acids: CASRPGPTHQPQHF.